The 24 T cell receptor beta chains in this list originate from one sample, sequenced in a study of T cell responses to AZD1222 COVID-19 vaccine. Here immunoSEQ multiplex PCR was the method, and the copy in TCRdb shows in-frame clones only, minus some. The sample has 100,000 to 150,000 clones; roughly 92% are singletons. The sequencing here drew on peripheral blood, taken on day 0 of AZD1222 vaccination. The receptors shown here come from an adult in good health.

The gene calls are TRBV7-2 and TRBJ1-6; D remains ambiguous. Between the trimmed V and J ends, which lost 1 base and 8 bases, there was a span of 9 bases. The CDR3 spans 14 residues. Germline V CDR1 and CDR2: SGHTA, FQGNSA. CDR3 nucleotides: TGTGCCAGCAGCTTAGTAGGCAAGGATTCACCCCTCCACTTT. Translation: CASSLVGKDSPLHF.

The chain couples TRBV5-1 to TRBJ1-5, with 7 bases lining up with TRBD1. The CDR3 contains 15 residues. The germline gives CDR1 SGHRS, CDR2 YFSETQ. J gave up 7 bases and V 0 bases, and 7 bases lay outside the gene matches. This CDR3 is CASSLEGQLGQPQHF. The CDR3 DNA sequence: TGCGCCAGCAGCTTGGAGGGACAGTTAGGACAGCCCCAGCATTTT.

Only a few counts were recorded for this clone. The chain uses TRBV27 and TRBJ1-6, with TRBD1 matching 8 bases. This CDR3 spans 15 amino acids. With V trimmed by 3 bases and J by 7 bases, 5 bases remained unmatched. The germline CDR1 and CDR2 sequences are MNHEY and SMNVEV (reference sequence). In nucleotides, the CDR3 is TGTGCCAGCAGTTTGTCCGACAGGGGAAATTCACCCCTCCACTTT. Amino acids: CASSLSDRGNSPLHF.

The chain recombines TRBV7-2 with TRBJ2-3; no reliable D call. V was clipped by 3 bases and J by 3 bases, with 7 bases between them. The CDR3 extends over 13 amino acids. Germline V lookup: CDR1 SGHTA, CDR2 FQGNSA. The DNA of the CDR3 is TGTGCCAGCAGCTTCAGAAAGACAGATACGCAGTATTTT. Protein: CASSFRKTDTQYF.

V is TRBV2 and J is TRBJ2-1; 10 bases are a match to TRBD2. V lost 6 bases to trimming and J lost 9 bases; unmatched junction nucleotides: 14. This CDR3 is 16 amino acids long. The V gene's germline CDR1 is SNHLY and CDR2 FYNNEI. CDR3 in DNA: TGTGCCAGCAGGGGGCCCTCGGGACTAGCGAGCGGTGAGCAGTTCTTC. This translates into CASRGPSGLASGEQFF. Complete variable domain (other parts from reference TRBV2 and TRBJ2-1): EPEVTQTPSHQVTQMGQEVILRCVPISNHLYFYWYRQILGQKVEFLVSFYNNEISEKSEIFDDQFSVERPDGSNFTLKIRSTKLEDSAMYFCASRGPSGLASGEQFFGPGTRLTVL.

This sequence joins TRBV6-5 and TRBJ1-5; a possible D gene is TRBD1 (6 bases). V was clipped by 4 bases and J by 0 bases, with 10 bases between them. This CDR3 has 15 amino acids. From germline, CDR1 is MNHEY and CDR2 SVGAGI. The DNA of the CDR3 is TGTGCCAGCAGTTCGGACAGACATAGCAATCAGCCCCAGCATTTT. This translates into CASSSDRHSNQPQHF.

The chain uses TRBV11-3 and TRBJ2-1, with D tentatively TRBD2 (5 bases). From germline, CDR1 is SGHNT and CDR2 YENEEA. V was cut by 5 bases and J by 0 bases, with 11 bases left in between. This CDR3 spans 15 amino acids. CDR3 sequence: CASSLDWSSYNEQFF. CDR3 DNA sequence: TGTGCCAGCAGCCTGGACTGGAGCTCCTACAATGAGCAGTTCTTC.

The rearrangement joins TRBV4-1 to TRBJ2-3, with unresolved D. The CDR3 is 14 residues long. Per germline, CDR1 MGHRA and CDR2 YSYEKL. The V and J ends lost 0 bases and 4 bases respectively, with 8 bases between them. The DNA of the CDR3 is TGCGCCAGCAGCCAAGATCTGGTTGCAGATACGCAGTATTTT. Translating it yields CASSQDLVADTQYF.

This clone was observed once. The J gene is TRBJ2-2, the V gene TRBV20-1; TRBD2 matches at 12 bases. J gave up 6 bases and V 3 bases, and 2 bases lay outside the gene matches. CDR1 and CDR2 from the germline V gene are DFQATT and SNEGSKA (reference sequence). CDR3 length: 14 residues. CDR3 bases: TGCAGTGCTAGTACTAGCGGGAGGTCCGGGGAGCTGTTTTTT. It yields the protein CSASTSGRSGELFF.

The rearrangement links TRBV6-5 to TRBJ1-6; D is perhaps TRBD1 (5 bases). Germline V lookup: CDR1 MNHEY, CDR2 SVGAGI. The CDR3 is made up of 15 amino acids. With 8 bases removed from V and 7 bases from J, the gap between germline ends came to 18 bases. The CDR3 region is CASSREGGPNSPLHF. The CDR3 DNA sequence: TGTGCCAGCTCCAGGGAGGGAGGCCCAAATTCACCCCTCCACTTT.

The chain uses TRBV7-2 and TRBJ1-1, with D possibly matching TRBD1 (5 bases). The CDR3 covers 14 residues. V shed 5 bases and J shed 0 bases, with 10 bases lying between them. In germline, CDR1 is SGHTA, CDR2 FQGNSA. The chain's CDR3 is CASSPGTVNTEAFF. In nucleotides, the CDR3 is TGTGCCAGCAGCCCCGGGACGGTGAACACTGAAGCTTTCTTT.

This chain connects TRBV19 to TRBJ1-1; no reliable D call. Trimming removed 3 bases from V and 0 bases from J, with 11 bases in between. CDR3 size: 15 residues. From germline, CDR1 is LNHDA and CDR2 SQIVND (reference sequence). As DNA, the CDR3 is TGTGCCAGTAGTATTAACCGGGTCATGAACACTGAAGCTTTCTTT. It codes for CASSINRVMNTEAFF.

The chain carries TRBV21-1 and TRBJ1-1. TRBV21-1 is labeled a pseudogene. CDR3 length equals 15 residues. The CDR3: CASSNGGKGNTEAFF. DNA for the CDR3: TGTGCCAGCAGCAATGGGGGAAAGGGGAACACTGAAGCTTTCTTT.

The chain carries TRBV6-2 or TRBV6-3 and TRBJ1-2; D remains unclear. Germline V gene sequence: CDR1 MNHEY, CDR2 SVGEGT. This CDR3 contains 15 residues. V lost 4 bases and J 2 bases, leaving 14 bases between the germline ends. The CDR3 sequence: CASSSPRGSNYGYTF. CDR3 coding DNA: TGTGCCAGCAGTTCTCCGAGAGGCTCGAACTATGGCTACACCTTC.

The table lists this clone with a few counts. V gene TRBV3-1 (or the pseudogene TRBV3-2) combines with J gene TRBJ2-3, with 12 nucleotides matching TRBD2. V shed 4 bases, J shed 6 bases, and the junction held 8 bases outside the gene matches. CDR1 and CDR2 (germline): LGHDT, YNNKEL (reference sequence). This CDR3 is 16 amino acids long. The CDR3 DNA follows: TGTGCCAGCAGCCCGACCGGGACTAGCGGGCGGGATACGCAGTATTTT. Translation: CASSPTGTSGRDTQYF.

The chain links TRBV6-1 to TRBJ1-5; no clear D. This CDR3 comprises 16 residues. The germline V gene has CDR1 MNHNS and CDR2 SASEGT. V was pared by 0 bases and J by 5 bases, with 14 bases between. The CDR3 DNA follows: TGTGCCAGCAGTGAAGCGCGGCGGGCCGGATATCAGCCCCAGCATTTT. It yields the protein CASSEARRAGYQPQHF.

This chain joins TRBV7-6 and TRBJ2-3, with 9 bases matching TRBD1. The V and J ends lost 5 bases and 1 base, in that order; junction bases with no gene match: 7. CDR3 length: 16 amino acids. Germline-derived CDR1 and CDR2 are SGHVS and FNYEAQ. This CDR3 reads CASSVGTGSGTDTQYF. The CDR3 region has the DNA TGTGCCAGCAGCGTCGGGACAGGGTCTGGCACAGATACGCAGTATTTT.

The chain is built from TRBV2 and TRBJ1-6; 12 nucleotides match TRBD1. Germline CDR1 reads SNHLY; CDR2 reads FYNNEI. The V gene end was trimmed by 6 bases and the J gene end by 6 bases; junction bases not matched to a gene: 6. The CDR3 totals 16 residues. The CDR3 loop reads CASSLGQGASNSPLHF. CDR3 DNA sequence: TGTGCCAGCAGCCTGGGACAGGGGGCCTCTAATTCACCCCTCCACTTT. The full variable domain, completed using reference TRBV2 and TRBJ1-6, is EPEVTQTPSHQVTQMGQEVILRCVPISNHLYFYWYRQILGQKVEFLVSFYNNEISEKSEIFDDQFSVERPDGSNFTLKIRSTKLEDSAMYFCASSLGQGASNSPLHFGNGTRLTVT.

This clone turned up a few times. V gene TRBV24-1 combines with J gene TRBJ2-7, with D perhaps TRBD1 or TRBD2 (6 bases each). V was clipped by 7 bases and J by 7 bases, with 25 bases between them. The CDR3 loop spans 16 amino acids. Germline V gene sequence: CDR1 KGHDR, CDR2 SFDVKD. CDR3 DNA sequence: TGTGCCACCAGCCAAGTCTCGGGTGGGGGGCTTGGGGAGCAGTACTTC. The encoded protein is CATSQVSGGGLGEQYF.

V usage is TRBV24-1 and J usage is TRBJ1-4, with 7 bases that match TRBD1. In germline, CDR1 is KGHDR, CDR2 SFDVKD. V lost 4 bases and J lost 8; bases outside the gene matches: 9. The CDR3 is 15 amino acids. The CDR3 protein is CATSEVGGGEEKLFF. The CDR3 bases are TGTGCCACCAGTGAGGTTGGAGGGGGCGAGGAAAAACTGTTTTTT.

J is TRBJ1-2 and V is TRBV29-1, with a weak D call TRBD1 (5 bases). The V gene lost 4 bases and the J gene lost 3 bases, with 9 bases spanning the gap. This CDR3 region has 12 residues. Germline V gene sequence: CDR1 SQVTM, CDR2 ANQGSEA. The CDR3 DNA follows: TGCAGCGTTGCCAGGGAGGACTATGGCTACACCTTC. Translation gives CSVAREDYGYTF.

V and J are TRBV21-1 and TRBJ1-5. TRBV21-1 is classified as a pseudogene. The CDR3 sequence is 16 residues long. The DNA for the CDR3 is TGTGCCAGCAGCAAATGGACGGCGTATAGCAATCAGCCCCAGCATTTT. Translating it yields CASSKWTAYSNQPQHF.

The sample holds one count of this clone. The V call is TRBV30, the J call TRBJ1-1; TRBD1 aligns across 7 bases. The CDR3 runs to 13 residues. V was clipped by 5 bases and J by 1 base; unmatched bases: 4. Germline values: CDR1 GTSNPN, CDR2 SVGIG (reference sequence). The CDR3 nucleotides are TGTGCCTGGTACAGGGGCGGGAACACTGAAGCTTTCTTT. It encodes CAWYRGGNTEAFF.

The rearrangement uses TRBV7-3 and TRBJ2-5; 11 nucleotides agree with TRBD2. This CDR3 has 15 amino acids. V lost 5 bases to trimming and J lost 4 bases; unmatched junction nucleotides: 6. Germline-derived CDR1 and CDR2 are SGHTA and FQGTGA. The CDR3 loop reads CASSQTSGVGETQYF. DNA for the CDR3: TGTGCCAGCAGCCAGACTAGCGGGGTAGGAGAGACCCAGTACTTC.